This T cell receptor beta chain was sequenced during a study of CD8 T cells in Susac syndrome. Overall study: Clinical remission applied to roughly eight sequenced Susac syndrome patients, and six had active disease.

After extraction with the RNeasy kit, roughly 0.45 to 1 ug of the RNA was reverse transcribed using random hexamers. The method of amplification for TCR beta CDR3 was immunoSEQ multiplex PCR, covering 54 Vbeta and 13 Jbeta. TCRdb reprocessed the immunoSEQ multiplex PCR reads via MiXCR and lists one record per CDR3 protein. This sample has around 230,000 distinct CDR3 sequences; approximately 95% occur once, and the top ten carry 0.08% to 0.11%. The V gene lost 5 bases and the J gene lost 4 bases, with 8 bases spanning the gap. The CDR3 is made up of 13 amino acids. Looked up from germline, CDR1 is KGHDR and CDR2 is SFDVKD.

Input material: CD4+ T cells from PBMCs. The chain links TRBV24-1 to TRBJ2-1, with D uncertain. The sequence was collected from a human donor with Susac syndrome. Here the CDR3 reads CATSGGSYNEQFF. As DNA, the CDR3 is TGTGCCACCAGTGGTGGATCTTACAATGAGCAGTTCTTC.